This T cell receptor (beta chain) derives from a study of blood T cell repertoires in COVID-19. The data were produced by immunoSEQ multiplex PCR, yet TCRdb's version contains in-frame clones alone and is incomplete. Seen here are about 330,000 clones, around 90% observed once, and the top ten hold approximately 5.4%. Individuals aged roughly 18 to 95 years were recruited from roughly 22 US areas. Each participant's cohort was designated according to participant-reported clinical history. Sequencing was performed on PBMCs or T cells enriched from blood (not recorded which). The origin of this receptor is a woman aged 25 to 45 who had recovered from COVID-19.

CDR3 region: CASSFSGGATDTQYF. As DNA, the CDR3 is TGTGCCAGCAGCTTTAGCGGGGGGGCCACAGATACGCAGTATTTT. The chain employs TRBV7-2 and TRBJ2-3; 11 bases are a match to TRBD2. The CDR3 has 15 amino acids. V was clipped by 3 bases and J by 2 bases; unmatched bases: 1. Germline loops: CDR1 SGHTA, CDR2 FQGNSA.